The subject of this entry is one T cell receptor beta chain. The data derive from a study of blood T cell repertoires in COVID-19. The method was immunoSEQ multiplex PCR; TCRdb's version includes in-frame clones alone and lacks a portion of them. The sample holds approximately 280,000 clones, roughly 89% seen once. Two consecutive negative NP/OP PCR tests, clearance, or resolved symptoms defined Cohort 3 recovery. Germline V gene sequence: CDR1 SNHLY, CDR2 FYNNEI. This CDR3 contains 17 residues. V was clipped by 1 base and J by 0 bases; unmatched bases: 3. The sequence was collected from a woman in her thirties or forties who had recovered from COVID-19. Sequenced sample: PBMCs or T cells enriched from blood (not recorded which). The J gene is TRBJ2-5, the V gene TRBV2; 12 bases line up with TRBD2. CDR3 DNA sequence: TGTGCCAGCAGTGAAGGTCTAGCGGGAGGGTACCAAGAGACCCAGTACTTC. Its protein is CASSEGLAGGYQETQYF.